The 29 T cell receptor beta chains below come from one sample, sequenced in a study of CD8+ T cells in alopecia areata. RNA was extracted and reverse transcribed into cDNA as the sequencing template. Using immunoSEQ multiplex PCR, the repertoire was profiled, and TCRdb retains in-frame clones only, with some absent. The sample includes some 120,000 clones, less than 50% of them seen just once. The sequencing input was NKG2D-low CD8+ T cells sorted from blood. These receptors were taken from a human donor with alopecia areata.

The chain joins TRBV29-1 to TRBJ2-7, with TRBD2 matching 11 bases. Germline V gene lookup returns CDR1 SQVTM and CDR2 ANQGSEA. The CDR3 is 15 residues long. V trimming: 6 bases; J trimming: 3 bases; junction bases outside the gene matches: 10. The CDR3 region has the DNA TGCAGCGTGACGACTGGACTAGCGGGCTTCTACGAGCAGTACTTC. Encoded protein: CSVTTGLAGFYEQYF.

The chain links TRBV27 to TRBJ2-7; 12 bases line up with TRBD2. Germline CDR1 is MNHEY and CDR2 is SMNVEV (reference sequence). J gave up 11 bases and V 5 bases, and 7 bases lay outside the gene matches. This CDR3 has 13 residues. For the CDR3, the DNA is TGTGCCAGCAGTCTCGGACTAGCGGGGAGAGAGTACTTC. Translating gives CASSLGLAGREYF.

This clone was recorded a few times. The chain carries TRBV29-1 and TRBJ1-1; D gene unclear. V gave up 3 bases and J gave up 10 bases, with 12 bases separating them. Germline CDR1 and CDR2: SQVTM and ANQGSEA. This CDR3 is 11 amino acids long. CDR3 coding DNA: TGCAGCGTTGAGATGGAGGGTGGAGCTTTCTTT. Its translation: CSVEMEGGAFF.

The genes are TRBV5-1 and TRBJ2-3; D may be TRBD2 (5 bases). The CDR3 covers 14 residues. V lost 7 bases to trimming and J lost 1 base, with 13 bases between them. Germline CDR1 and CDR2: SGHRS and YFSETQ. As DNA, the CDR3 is TGCGCCAGCCGTTCCCCCGGGGGCACAGATACGCAGTATTTT. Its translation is CASRSPGGTDTQYF.

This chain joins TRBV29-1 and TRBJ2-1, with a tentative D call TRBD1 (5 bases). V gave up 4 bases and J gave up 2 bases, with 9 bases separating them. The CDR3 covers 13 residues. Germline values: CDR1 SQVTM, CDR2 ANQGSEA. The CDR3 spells CSVAQETYNEQFF. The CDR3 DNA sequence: TGCAGCGTTGCACAGGAAACCTACAATGAGCAGTTCTTC.

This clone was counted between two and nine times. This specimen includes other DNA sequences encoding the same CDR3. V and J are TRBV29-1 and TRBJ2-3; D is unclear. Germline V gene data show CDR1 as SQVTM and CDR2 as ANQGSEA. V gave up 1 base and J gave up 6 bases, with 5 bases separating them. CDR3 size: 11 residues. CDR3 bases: TGCAGCGTTGAAGGCCCCGATACGCAGTATTTT. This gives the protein CSVEGPDTQYF.

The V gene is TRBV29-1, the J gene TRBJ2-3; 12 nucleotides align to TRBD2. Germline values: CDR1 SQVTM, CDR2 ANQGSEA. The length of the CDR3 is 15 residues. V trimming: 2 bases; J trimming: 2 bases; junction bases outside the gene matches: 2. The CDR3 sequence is CSVETSGGTTDTQYF. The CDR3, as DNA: TGCAGCGTTGAAACTAGCGGGGGGACCACAGATACGCAGTATTTT.

This CDR3 reads CASSSQGALAGELFF. CDR3 sequence (DNA): TGTGCCAGCAGTTCCCAGGGGGCGCTGGCCGGGGAGCTGTTTTTT. V is TRBV7-8 and J is TRBJ2-2; 8 bases agree with TRBD1. Per the germline V gene, CDR1 is SGHVS and CDR2 is FQNEAQ. V shed 6 bases and J 6 bases; nucleotides not matched to a gene: 9. This CDR3 has 15 amino acids.

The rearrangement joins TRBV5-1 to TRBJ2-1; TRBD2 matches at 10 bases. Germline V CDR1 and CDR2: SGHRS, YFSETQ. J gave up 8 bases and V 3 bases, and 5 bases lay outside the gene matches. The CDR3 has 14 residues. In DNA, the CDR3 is TGCGCCAGCAGCTGGGCAGGGACTAGCGATGAGCAGTTCTTC. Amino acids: CASSWAGTSDEQFF.

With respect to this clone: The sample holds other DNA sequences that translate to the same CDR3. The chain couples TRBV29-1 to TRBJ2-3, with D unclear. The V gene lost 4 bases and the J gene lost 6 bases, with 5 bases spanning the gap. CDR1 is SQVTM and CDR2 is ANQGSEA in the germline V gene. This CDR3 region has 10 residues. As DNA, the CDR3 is TGCAGCGTTGTCGTTGATACGCAGTATTTT. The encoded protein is CSVVVDTQYF.

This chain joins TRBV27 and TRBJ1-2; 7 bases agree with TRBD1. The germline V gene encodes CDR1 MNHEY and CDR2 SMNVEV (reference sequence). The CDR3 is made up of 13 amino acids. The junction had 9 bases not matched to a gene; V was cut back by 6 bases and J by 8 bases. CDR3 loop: CASRRGPTWGYTF. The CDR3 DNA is TGTGCCAGCAGAAGGGGGCCAACGTGGGGCTACACCTTC.

The CDR3 loop reads CASSVGRDSTDTQYF. CDR3 sequence (DNA): TGTGCCAGCAGCGTAGGAAGGGATAGCACAGATACGCAGTATTTT. The chain uses TRBV9 and TRBJ2-3; D unclear. Germline CDR1 is SGDLS and CDR2 is YYNGEE. The CDR3 length is 15 residues. V was pared by 0 bases and J by 0 bases, with 8 bases between.

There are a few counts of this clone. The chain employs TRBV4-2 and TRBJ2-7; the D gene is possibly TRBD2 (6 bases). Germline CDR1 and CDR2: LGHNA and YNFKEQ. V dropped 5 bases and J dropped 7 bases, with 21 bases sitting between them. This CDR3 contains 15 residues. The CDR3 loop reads CASSLTDGDAGEQYF. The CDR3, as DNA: TGTGCCAGCAGCTTAACGGACGGGGACGCGGGGGAGCAGTACTTC.

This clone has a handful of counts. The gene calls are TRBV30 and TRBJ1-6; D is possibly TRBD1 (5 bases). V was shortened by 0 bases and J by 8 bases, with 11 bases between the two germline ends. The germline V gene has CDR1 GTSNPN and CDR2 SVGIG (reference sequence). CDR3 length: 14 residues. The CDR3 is CAWSVGQGDSPLHF. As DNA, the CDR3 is TGTGCCTGGAGTGTAGGTCAGGGAGATTCACCCCTCCACTTT. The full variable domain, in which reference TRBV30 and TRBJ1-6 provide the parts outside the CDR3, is SQTIHQWPATLVQPVGSPLSLECTVEGTSNPNLYWYRQAAGRGLQLLFYSVGIGQISSEVPQNLSASRPQDRQFILSSKKLLLSDSGFYLCAWSVGQGDSPLHFGNGTRLTVT.

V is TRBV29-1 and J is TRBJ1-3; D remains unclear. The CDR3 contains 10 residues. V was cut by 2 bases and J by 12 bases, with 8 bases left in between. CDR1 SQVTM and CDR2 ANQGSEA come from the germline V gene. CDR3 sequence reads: CSVERGGIYF. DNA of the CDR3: TGCAGCGTTGAACGTGGAGGCATATATTTT.

CDR3 region: CASELAEAYNEQFF. CDR3 coding DNA: TGTGCCAGCGAACTAGCGGAAGCCTACAATGAGCAGTTCTTC. The gene calls are TRBV6-1 and TRBJ2-1; the match to TRBD2 covers 8 bases. With V trimmed by 8 bases and J by 2 bases, 5 bases remained unmatched. Germline assignment: CDR1 MNHNS and CDR2 SASEGT. The CDR3 has 14 amino acids.

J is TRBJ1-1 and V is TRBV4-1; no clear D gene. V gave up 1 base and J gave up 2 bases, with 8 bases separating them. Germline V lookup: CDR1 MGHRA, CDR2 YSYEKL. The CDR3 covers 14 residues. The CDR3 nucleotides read TGCGCCAGCAGCCAAGCAACCCCTAACACTGAAGCTTTCTTT. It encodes CASSQATPNTEAFF.

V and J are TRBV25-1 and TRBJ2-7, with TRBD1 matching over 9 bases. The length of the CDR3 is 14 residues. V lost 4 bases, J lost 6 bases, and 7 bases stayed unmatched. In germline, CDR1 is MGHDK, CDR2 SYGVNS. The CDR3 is CASSGWDRVGEQYF. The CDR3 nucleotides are TGTGCCAGCAGTGGATGGGACAGGGTTGGCGAGCAGTACTTC.

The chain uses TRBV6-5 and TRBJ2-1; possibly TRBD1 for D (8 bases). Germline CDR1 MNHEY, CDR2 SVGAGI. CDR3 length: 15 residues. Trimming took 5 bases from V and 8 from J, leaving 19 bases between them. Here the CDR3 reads CASSQGQEGGDEQFF. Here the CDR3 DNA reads TGTGCCAGCAGTCAGGGACAGGAAGGGGGGGATGAGCAGTTCTTC.

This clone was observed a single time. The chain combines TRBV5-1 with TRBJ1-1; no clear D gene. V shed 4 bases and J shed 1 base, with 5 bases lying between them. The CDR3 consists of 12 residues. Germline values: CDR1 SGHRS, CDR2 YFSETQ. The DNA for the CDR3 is TGCGCCAGCAGCGGTCGGAACACTGAAGCTTTCTTT. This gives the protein CASSGRNTEAFF.

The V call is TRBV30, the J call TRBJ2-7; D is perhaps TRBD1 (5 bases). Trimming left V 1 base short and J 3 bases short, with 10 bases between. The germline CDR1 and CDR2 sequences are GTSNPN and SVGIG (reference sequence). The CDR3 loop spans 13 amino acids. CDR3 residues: CAWSEGQSYEQYF. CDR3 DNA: TGTGCCTGGAGTGAGGGGCAGAGCTACGAGCAGTACTTC.

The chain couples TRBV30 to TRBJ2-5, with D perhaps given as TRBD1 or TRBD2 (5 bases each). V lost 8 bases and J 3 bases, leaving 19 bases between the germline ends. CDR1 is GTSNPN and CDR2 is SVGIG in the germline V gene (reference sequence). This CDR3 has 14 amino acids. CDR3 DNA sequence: TGTGCCCGGATGGAGGCAGGGAGAAAAGAGACCCAGTACTTC. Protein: CARMEAGRKETQYF.

The CDR3 coding sequence is TGTGCCTGGAGTATAGCGGGCCACACAGATACGCAGTATTTT. Encoded protein: CAWSIAGHTDTQYF. The V and J genes are TRBV30 and TRBJ2-3, with TRBD2 matching over 7 bases. The CDR3 runs 14 residues. The germline CDR1 and CDR2 sequences are GTSNPN and SVGIG (reference sequence). With V trimmed by 2 bases and J by 2 bases, 4 bases remained unmatched.

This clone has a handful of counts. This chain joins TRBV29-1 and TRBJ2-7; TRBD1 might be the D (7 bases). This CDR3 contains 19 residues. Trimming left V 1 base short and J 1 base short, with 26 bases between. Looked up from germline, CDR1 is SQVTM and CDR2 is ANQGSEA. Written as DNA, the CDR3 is TGCAGCGTTGAAGCCGCGGACCAGGGGGTGGGCGGGGATTCCTACGAGCAGTACTTC. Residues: CSVEAADQGVGGDSYEQYF.

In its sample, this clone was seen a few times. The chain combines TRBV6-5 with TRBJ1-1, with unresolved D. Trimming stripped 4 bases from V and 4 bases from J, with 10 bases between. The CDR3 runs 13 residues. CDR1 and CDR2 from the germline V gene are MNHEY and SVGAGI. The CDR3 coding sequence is TGTGCCAGCAGTTTGGTGTCGGGCACTGAAGCTTTCTTT. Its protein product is CASSLVSGTEAFF.

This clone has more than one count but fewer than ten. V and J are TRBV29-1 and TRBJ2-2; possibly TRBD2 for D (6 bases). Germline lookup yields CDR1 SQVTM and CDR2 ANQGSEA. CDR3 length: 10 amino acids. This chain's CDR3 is CAGFSGELFF. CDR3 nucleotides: TGCGCGGGGTTTTCCGGGGAGCTGTTTTTT.

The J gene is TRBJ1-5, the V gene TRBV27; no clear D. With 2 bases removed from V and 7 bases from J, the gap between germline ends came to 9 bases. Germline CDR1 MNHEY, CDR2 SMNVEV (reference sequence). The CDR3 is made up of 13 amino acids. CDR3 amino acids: CASSLGGKQPQHF. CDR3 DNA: TGTGCCAGCAGTTTAGGAGGGAAGCAGCCCCAGCATTTT.

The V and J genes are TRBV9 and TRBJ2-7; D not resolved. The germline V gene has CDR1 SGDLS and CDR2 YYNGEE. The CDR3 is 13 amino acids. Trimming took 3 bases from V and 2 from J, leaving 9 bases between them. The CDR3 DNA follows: TGTGCCAGCAGCGGATCGGTGACCTACGAGCAGTACTTC. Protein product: CASSGSVTYEQYF.

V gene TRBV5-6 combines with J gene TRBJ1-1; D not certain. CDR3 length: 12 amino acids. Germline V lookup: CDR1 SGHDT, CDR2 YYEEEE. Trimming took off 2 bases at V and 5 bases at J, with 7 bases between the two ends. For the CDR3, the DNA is TGTGCCAGCAGCTTATCCGGTACTGAAGCTTTCTTT. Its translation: CASSLSGTEAFF.